Listed here are 11 T cell receptor beta chains from one sample, sequenced in a study of OX40 agonist ivuxolimab in advanced cancers. Using immunoSEQ multiplex PCR, the repertoire was profiled, and TCRdb retains in-frame clones only, with some absent. The sample lists approximately 67,000 clones, about 93% occurring once. The specimen comprised CD4+ or CD8+ T cells sorted from blood, sampled in a trial of the OX40 agonist ivuxolimab. These receptors all stem from an adult with an advanced solid tumor such as melanoma, head and neck, liver or kidney cancer.

The rearrangement uses TRBV4-3 and TRBJ1-5, with a tentative D call TRBD1 (5 bases). The CDR3 covers 15 residues. The germline V and J ends were trimmed by 3 bases and 5 bases, with 14 bases remaining between them. The V gene's germline CDR1 is LGHNA and CDR2 YSLEER. The CDR3 loop is CASSQDYDSYQPQHF. In DNA form, the CDR3 reads TGCGCCAGCAGCCAGGACTACGACAGCTATCAGCCCCAGCATTTT.

V and J are TRBV6-5 and TRBJ2-7, with a tentative D call TRBD2 (6 bases). The CDR3 extends over 14 amino acids. Per the germline V gene, CDR1 is MNHEY and CDR2 is SVGAGI. Trimming removed 0 bases from V and 7 bases from J, with 13 bases in between. The CDR3 sequence: CASSYSTEGLEQYF. In nucleotides, the CDR3 is TGTGCCAGCAGTTACTCGACGGAGGGATTAGAGCAGTACTTC.

The chain joins TRBV7-2 to TRBJ2-7; a possible D gene is TRBD2 (6 bases). V lost 4 bases and J lost 2, with 12 bases in between. Germline assignment: CDR1 SGHTA and CDR2 FQGNSA. CDR3 length: 14 residues. The CDR3 loop is CASSSRDSPYEQYF. The DNA of the CDR3 is TGTGCCAGCAGCTCCCGGGACTCCCCCTACGAGCAGTACTTC.

V and J are TRBV9 and TRBJ2-1; D perhaps matches TRBD2 (5 bases). V lost 1 base to trimming and J lost 5 bases, with 13 bases between them. Germline V CDR1 and CDR2: SGDLS, YYNGEE. The CDR3 covers 15 residues. CDR3 in amino acids: CASSVFGTRDNEQFF. For the CDR3, the DNA is TGTGCCAGCAGCGTATTTGGAACGCGGGACAATGAGCAGTTCTTC.

The V and J genes are TRBV2 and TRBJ1-5, with 10 bases identical to TRBD1. The germline V gene has CDR1 SNHLY and CDR2 FYNNEI. This CDR3 has 14 amino acids. V dropped 4 bases and J dropped 4; count of bases not matched to a gene: 1. Here the CDR3 DNA reads TGTGCCAGCAGTGGGGGACAGGGGAATCAGCCCCAGCATTTT. This codes for CASSGGQGNQPQHF.

The chain combines TRBV27 with TRBJ2-5; TRBD1 agrees at 7 bases. The better agreement between TRBJ2-7 and the DNA end casts doubt on the J call. Germline CDR1 is MNHEY and CDR2 is SMNVEV (reference sequence). The length of the CDR3 is 13 residues. The CDR3 nucleotides read TGTGCCAGCAGTTTGACAGGGTCCTACGAGCAGTACTTC. Residues: CASSLTGSYEQYF.

The chain combines TRBV7-2 with TRBJ2-7; TRBD1 or TRBD2 may be the D gene (5 bases each). Germline V gene lookup returns CDR1 SGHTA and CDR2 FQGNSA. This CDR3 has 13 amino acids. Trimming removed 4 bases from V and 3 bases from J, with 10 bases in between. This CDR3 reads CASSWGRLYEQYF. The CDR3 nucleotides read TGTGCCAGCAGCTGGGGACGGCTCTACGAGCAGTACTTC. The whole variable domain, filled in from reference TRBV7-2 and TRBJ2-7, reads GAGVSQSPSNKVTEKGKDVELRCDPISGHTALYWYRQSLGQGLEFLIYFQGNSAPDKSGLPSDRFSAERTGGSVSTLTIQRTQQEDSAVYLCASSWGRLYEQYFGPGTRLTVT.

The chain combines TRBV6-5 with TRBJ2-2, with 11 nucleotides matching TRBD2. The CDR3 sequence is 15 residues long. The J segment lost 5 bases and the V segment lost 6 bases, leaving 5 bases of the junction unmatched. In germline, CDR1 is MNHEY, CDR2 SVGAGI. Here the CDR3 reads CASRPLAGVTGELFF. CDR3 coding DNA: TGTGCCAGCAGACCACTAGCGGGAGTGACCGGGGAGCTGTTTTTT.

This clone appeared once. Other DNA sequences within the sample encode an identical CDR3. The chain has TRBV19 and TRBJ2-1; 9 bases agree with TRBD2. J gave up 7 bases and V 2 bases, and 6 bases lay outside the gene matches. The germline gives CDR1 LNHDA, CDR2 SQIVND (reference sequence). The CDR3 has 15 amino acids. The CDR3 bases are TGTGCCAGTAGTATATCGGCGGGAGGGCCAAATGAGCAGTTCTTC. The encoded protein is CASSISAGGPNEQFF.

CDR3 sequence: CASSTRDRGGNEQYF. The CDR3 DNA sequence: TGTGCCAGCAGCACCCGGGACAGGGGGGGTAACGAGCAGTACTTC. V usage is TRBV7-9 and J usage is TRBJ2-7; 11 bases line up with TRBD1. Germline trimming cut 5 bases from V and 5 bases from J; bases unmatched to any gene: 8. Germline loops: CDR1 SEHNR, CDR2 FQNEAQ (reference sequence). The CDR3 spans 15 residues.

This chain uses TRBV4-2 with TRBJ1-1; D ambiguous. CDR1 and CDR2 from the germline V gene are LGHNA and YNFKEQ. The V end was cut by 0 bases, the J end by 0 bases, with 8 bases between. The CDR3 contains 15 residues. For the CDR3, the DNA is TGTGCCAGCAGCCAAGAGGAACAGATGAACACTGAAGCTTTCTTT. Amino acids: CASSQEEQMNTEAFF.